This record concerns one T cell receptor beta chain sequence. Antigen unknown. Germline-derived CDR1 and CDR2 are MDHEN and SYDVKM. V was clipped by 10 bases and J by 4 bases, with 10 bases between them. CDR3 length equals 11 residues. These data originate in a study of identifying expanded T cells in peripheral blood. The study's findings and limits: Over two and four weeks, about 15 and 19 clones changed, versus approximately 1.2 between replicates. Across healthy donors, higher total template counts meant significantly greater approximately two-week count variance.

Profiling relied on immunoSEQ multiplex PCR, and the TCRdb table lists in-frame clones only, not all of them. The table records under 120,000 clones, roughly 91% of them present only once. Healthy donors had no documented immune events, such as infections, while sampled. The sequencing input was blood. The chain employs TRBV28 and TRBJ1-2, with D unclear. The receptor was derived from a person aged 18 to 75 in good health. This chain's CDR3 is CATSLPYGYTF. The CDR3 DNA sequence: TGTGCCACCTCGCTCCCCTATGGCTACACCTTC.